The 25 T cell receptor beta chains presented below share a single source sample, sequenced in a study of shared clonotypes between healthy human individuals. The method was immunoSEQ multiplex PCR; TCRdb's version includes in-frame clones alone and lacks a portion of them. The sample carries over a million clones, 96% recorded once. Sequencing was performed on naive CD4+ T cells sorted from blood. Specified subset: CD45RA+ positively selected. The receptor set was obtained from a young man in good health.

This chain uses TRBV7-2 with TRBJ2-1; D remains unclear. Trimming shortened V by 5 bases and J by 0 bases, and 11 bases separated the two germline ends. The germline gives CDR1 SGHTA, CDR2 FQGNSA. The CDR3 runs to 15 residues. The CDR3 spells CASSRNPSSYNEQFF. The CDR3 DNA is TGTGCCAGCAGCCGGAACCCGAGCTCCTACAATGAGCAGTTCTTC. The full variable domain, in which reference TRBV7-2 and TRBJ2-1 provide the parts outside the CDR3, is GAGVSQSPSNKVTEKGKDVELRCDPISGHTALYWYRQSLGQGLEFLIYFQGNSAPDKSGLPSDRFSAERTGGSVSTLTIQRTQQEDSAVYLCASSRNPSSYNEQFFGPGTRLTVL.

The V and J genes are TRBV11-1 and TRBJ2-7; D not certain. Trimming cost V 6 bases and J 2 bases, with 5 bases left between them. This CDR3 has 11 residues. The germline V gene has CDR1 SGHAT and CDR2 FQDESV (reference sequence). CDR3 coding DNA: TGTGCCAGCAGTCGCACCTACGAGCAGTACTTC. Translated, it gives CASSRTYEQYF.

The gene calls are TRBV5-1 and TRBJ2-3; TRBD2 aligns across 9 bases. Germline V CDR1 and CDR2: SGHRS, YFSETQ. This CDR3 is built from 17 residues. Trimming took 0 bases from V and 4 from J; bases not matched to a gene: 9. DNA of the CDR3: TGCGCCAGCAGCTTGGAGCTAGCGGGACGGGGGGCAGATACGCAGTATTTT. Translating gives CASSLELAGRGADTQYF. The full variable domain, its missing parts supplied by reference TRBV5-1 and TRBJ2-3, is KAGVTQTPRYLIKTRGQQVTLSCSPISGHRSVSWYQQTPGQGLQFLFEYFSETQRNKGNFPGRFSGRQFSNSRSEMNVSTLELGDSALYLCASSLELAGRGADTQYFGPGTRLTVL.

This chain uses TRBV6-4 with TRBJ2-1; D is ambiguous. Trimming removed 0 bases from V and 4 bases from J, with 13 bases in between. The CDR3 consists of 16 residues. Per the germline V gene, CDR1 is MRHNA and CDR2 is SNTAGT. The CDR3 loop is CASSDSFRASYNEQFF. In nucleotides, the CDR3 is TGTGCCAGCAGTGACTCTTTTAGAGCATCATACAATGAGCAGTTCTTC.

V is TRBV28 and J is TRBJ2-7; 8 bases align to TRBD1. V lost 7 bases to trimming and J lost 3 bases; unmatched junction nucleotides: 11. Germline CDR1 is MDHEN and CDR2 is SYDVKM. This CDR3 has 15 amino acids. The CDR3 spells CASTPGTGSYYEQYF. CDR3 coding DNA: TGTGCCAGCACTCCGGGGACAGGTTCGTACTACGAGCAGTACTTC.

V usage is TRBV25-1 and J usage is TRBJ2-6; D gene unclear. CDR3 length equals 17 residues. Per the germline V gene, CDR1 is MGHDK and CDR2 is SYGVNS. Trimming took off 2 bases at V and 0 bases at J, with 11 bases between the two ends. The CDR3: CASSELTVDSGANVLTF. As DNA, the CDR3 is TGTGCCAGCAGTGAACTGACTGTGGACTCTGGGGCCAACGTCCTGACTTTC. Looking up the rest from reference TRBV25-1 and TRBJ2-6 gives the full variable domain: EADIYQTPRYLVIGTGKKITLECSQTMGHDKMYWYQQDPGMELHLIHYSYGVNSTEKGDLSSESTVSRIRTEHFPLTLESARPSHTSQYLCASSELTVDSGANVLTFGAGSRLTVL.

The J gene is TRBJ2-7, the V gene TRBV27; 7 bases map to TRBD1. This CDR3 is built from 15 residues. Germline CDR1 is MNHEY and CDR2 is SMNVEV (reference sequence). V was clipped by 5 bases and J by 5 bases; unmatched bases: 12. This CDR3 is CASSPRGGPQNEQYF. DNA for the CDR3: TGTGCCAGCAGTCCCCGAGGGGGCCCCCAGAACGAGCAGTACTTC.

This chain joins TRBV10-3 and TRBJ2-7; 7 bases match TRBD1. The CDR3 spans 17 residues. The germline CDR1 and CDR2 sequences are ENHRY and SYGVKD. Losses at the gene ends were 6 bases for V and 3 bases for J; bases not matched to a gene: 17. For the CDR3, the DNA is TGTGCCATCAGGGGGGACAGAGCGACAGGGCCGCTCTACGAGCAGTACTTC. Its translation is CAIRGDRATGPLYEQYF.

The rearrangement joins TRBV28 to TRBJ2-7; 8 bases fit TRBD2. Germline V lookup: CDR1 MDHEN, CDR2 SYDVKM. The CDR3 loop spans 14 amino acids. V was pared by 2 bases and J by 7 bases, with 7 bases of the junction left unmatched. In DNA, the CDR3 is TGTGCCAGCAGTTTAGGAGCGGGAGTGGGTGAGCAGTACTTC. Protein sequence: CASSLGAGVGEQYF.

This clone was seen a single time. The V and J genes are TRBV28 and TRBJ2-5; a possible D gene is TRBD1 (7 bases). This CDR3 contains 13 residues. Trimming stripped 11 bases from V and 5 bases from J, with 18 bases between. Germline values: CDR1 MDHEN, CDR2 SYDVKM. The CDR3 sequence is CAAAGGWRETQYF. CDR3 sequence (DNA): TGTGCCGCCGCAGGGGGGTGGCGGGAGACCCAGTACTTC.

V gene TRBV6-5 combines with J gene TRBJ2-7, with 7 bases identical to TRBD2. The CDR3 length is 15 residues. In germline, CDR1 is MNHEY, CDR2 SVGAGI. The J segment lost 3 bases and the V segment lost 7 bases, leaving 12 bases of the junction unmatched. The CDR3 spells CASKIAASGSYEQYF. CDR3 bases: TGTGCCAGCAAAATCGCGGCTAGCGGTAGCTACGAGCAGTACTTC.

The genes are TRBV6-1 and TRBJ1-5; 7 bases map to TRBD1. Germline V gives CDR1 MNHNS, CDR2 SASEGT. V was clipped by 4 bases and J by 6 bases; unmatched bases: 21. CDR3 length: 19 amino acids. CDR3 sequence reads: CASSAGGHRGLAVGQPQHF. CDR3 DNA sequence: TGTGCCAGCAGTGCCGGGGGACACAGGGGACTGGCTGTGGGTCAGCCCCAGCATTTT.

V is TRBV4-1 and J is TRBJ2-7; 7 bases agree with TRBD1. Germline values: CDR1 MGHRA, CDR2 YSYEKL. This CDR3 comprises 14 residues. The junction had 8 bases not matched to a gene; V was cut back by 6 bases and J by 3 bases. CDR3 in amino acids: CASSHTGVGYEQYF. The DNA of the CDR3 is TGCGCCAGCAGTCACACAGGGGTAGGCTACGAGCAGTACTTC.

The chain employs TRBV27 and TRBJ2-1; D perhaps matches TRBD1 (6 bases). V was trimmed by 8 bases and J by 10 bases, leaving 12 bases between them. The CDR3 is 11 residues long. From germline, CDR1 is MNHEY and CDR2 SMNVEV (reference sequence). The CDR3 here is CASRRGQEQFF. CDR3 coding DNA: TGTGCCAGCCGCCGAGGACAGGAGCAGTTCTTC.

This chain uses TRBV15 with TRBJ2-1; D possibly uses TRBD1 or TRBD2 (5 bases each). The V end lost 4 bases, the J end lost 0 bases, and 13 bases lay between the germline ends. Looked up from germline, CDR1 is LNHNV and CDR2 is YYDKDF (reference sequence). The CDR3 is 16 residues long. CDR3 protein: CATSKGRGSSYNEQFF. The CDR3 region has the DNA TGTGCCACCAGCAAAGGACGGGGCAGCTCCTACAATGAGCAGTTCTTC.

The CDR3: CASSDPGLPRNEQFF. CDR3 nucleotide sequence: TGCGCCAGCAGCGACCCGGGACTCCCGAGGAATGAGCAGTTCTTC. The rearrangement links TRBV10-2 to TRBJ2-1; the D gene is possibly TRBD2 (6 bases). Looked up from germline, CDR1 is WSHSY and CDR2 is SAAADI. Between the trimmed V and J ends, which lost 6 bases and 7 bases, there was a span of 19 bases. This CDR3 has 15 amino acids.

The chain uses TRBV15 and TRBJ2-5; D is perhaps TRBD2 (5 bases). V lost 1 base and J lost 0, with 6 bases in between. Per the germline V gene, CDR1 is LNHNV and CDR2 is YYDKDF (reference sequence). CDR3 length: 14 amino acids. The CDR3 spells CATSRAGNQETQYF. The CDR3 DNA is TGTGCCACCAGCAGAGCGGGGAACCAAGAGACCCAGTACTTC.

V gene TRBV9 combines with J gene TRBJ2-1, with no clear D. Trimming cost V 1 base and J 9 bases, with 11 bases left between them. CDR3 length equals 13 residues. Germline V gene lookup returns CDR1 SGDLS and CDR2 YYNGEE. DNA of the CDR3: TGTGCCAGCAGCGTAAAAATTAGGAGTGAGCAGTTCTTC. Encoded protein: CASSVKIRSEQFF.

The genes are TRBV28 and TRBJ2-7; 10 nucleotides agree with TRBD1. CDR1 and CDR2 from the germline V gene are MDHEN and SYDVKM. The CDR3 runs to 17 residues. The J segment lost 0 bases and the V segment lost 4 bases, leaving 9 bases of the junction unmatched. CDR3 residues: CASSSGAGTGVSYEQYF. The CDR3 DNA follows: TGTGCCAGCAGTTCAGGAGCCGGGACAGGGGTCTCCTACGAGCAGTACTTC.

CDR3 sequence reads: CASRAAGGPSDTQYF. The CDR3 DNA is TGTGCCAGCAGAGCAGCGGGAGGGCCATCAGATACGCAGTATTTT. This chain links TRBV6-1 with TRBJ2-3; 10 bases line up with TRBD2. The CDR3 is made up of 15 amino acids. V was clipped by 6 bases and J by 4 bases; unmatched bases: 7. Germline V gene data show CDR1 as MNHNS and CDR2 as SASEGT.

The V gene is TRBV11-2, the J gene TRBJ1-1; the D is unclear. The CDR3 covers 13 residues. With 3 bases removed from V and 1 base from J, the gap between germline ends came to 6 bases. Germline V lookup: CDR1 SGHAT, CDR2 FQNNGV. CDR3 nucleotide sequence: TGTGCCAGCAGCTTCGGATGGAACACTGAAGCTTTCTTT. Its protein product is CASSFGWNTEAFF.

As concerns this clone: The junction and the germline gene differ at one end; a read error may be behind it. The CDR3 DNA sequence: TGTGCCAGCAGCCCGGGCCCGGGACTAGCCCTCGGAGGGATCTTC. Protein: CASSPGPGLALGGIF. The chain joins TRBV5-8 to TRBJ2-1, with 9 bases aligning to TRBD2. Germline lookup yields CDR1 SGHTS and CDR2 YDEGEE. This CDR3 spans 15 amino acids.

Comment on this clone: In the same sample, other DNA sequences code for this CDR3. The genes are TRBV9 and TRBJ2-3; maybe TRBD1 (6 bases). The V gene lost 0 bases and the J gene lost 2 bases, with 10 bases spanning the gap. The germline V gene has CDR1 SGDLS and CDR2 YYNGEE. This CDR3 contains 15 residues. The CDR3: CASSVVGALTDTQYF. The CDR3 DNA is TGTGCCAGCAGCGTAGTGGGGGCGCTCACAGATACGCAGTATTTT. Together with reference TRBV9 and TRBJ2-3, the CDR3 gives the full variable domain: DSGVTQTPKHLITATGQRVTLRCSPRSGDLSVYWYQQSLDQGLQFLIQYYNGEERAKGNILERFSAQQFPDLHSELNLSSLELGDSALYFCASSVVGALTDTQYFGPGTRLTVL.

CDR3: CASRDSTTYEQYF. CDR3 sequence (DNA): TGTGCCAGCAGGGACAGTACGACCTACGAGCAGTACTTC. The rearrangement uses TRBV28 and TRBJ2-7; TRBD1 might be the D (6 bases). The CDR3 loop spans 13 amino acids. Germline V gives CDR1 MDHEN, CDR2 SYDVKM. Trimming removed 6 bases at V and 2 bases at J, with 11 bases between.

This clone was seen only a few times. The rearrangement joins TRBV12-5 to TRBJ1-2; D unresolved. Germline-derived CDR1 and CDR2 are LGHNT and FRNRAP. This CDR3 is built from 11 residues. Trimming removed 4 bases from V and 8 bases from J, with 8 bases in between. CDR3 nucleotide sequence: TGTGCTAGTGGTTATTCGTCAGGCTACACCTTC. It specifies CASGYSSGYTF.